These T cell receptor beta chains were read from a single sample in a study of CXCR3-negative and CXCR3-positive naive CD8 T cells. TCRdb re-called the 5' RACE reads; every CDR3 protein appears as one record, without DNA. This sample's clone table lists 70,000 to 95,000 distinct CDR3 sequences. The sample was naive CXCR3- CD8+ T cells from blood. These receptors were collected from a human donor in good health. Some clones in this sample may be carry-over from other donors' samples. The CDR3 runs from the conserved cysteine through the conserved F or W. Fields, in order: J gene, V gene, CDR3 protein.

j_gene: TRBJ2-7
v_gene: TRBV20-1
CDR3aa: CSASALAGEMEQYF

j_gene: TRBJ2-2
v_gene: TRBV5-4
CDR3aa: CASSFPNTGELFF

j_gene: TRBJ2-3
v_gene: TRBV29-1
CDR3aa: CSVLLAGGPDTQYF

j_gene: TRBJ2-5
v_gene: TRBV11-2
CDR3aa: CASSPGGGLETQYF

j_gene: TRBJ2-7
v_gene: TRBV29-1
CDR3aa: CSVTVPGPLGEQYF

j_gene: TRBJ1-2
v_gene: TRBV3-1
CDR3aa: CASSQDSSGYGYTF

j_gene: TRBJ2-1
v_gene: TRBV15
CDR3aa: CATSRRTGGGYYNEQFF

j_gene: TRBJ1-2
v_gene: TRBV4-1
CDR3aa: CASSQDLRTGRMDNYGYTF

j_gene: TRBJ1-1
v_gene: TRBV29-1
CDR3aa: CSVEGTGGSTEALF

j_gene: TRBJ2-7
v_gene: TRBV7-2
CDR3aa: CASSLVRSAPYEQYF

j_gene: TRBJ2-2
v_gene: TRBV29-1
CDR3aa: CSVRTNTGELFF

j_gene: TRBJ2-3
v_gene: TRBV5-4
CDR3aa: CASSLPGPDTQYF

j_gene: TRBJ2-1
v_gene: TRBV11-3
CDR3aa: CASSLDAGVNEQFF

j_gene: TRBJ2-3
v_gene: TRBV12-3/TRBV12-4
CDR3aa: CASWDRGADTQYF

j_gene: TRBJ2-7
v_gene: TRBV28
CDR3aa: CASSSTRGSGRAYEQYF

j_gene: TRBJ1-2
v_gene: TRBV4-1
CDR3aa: CASSQEPGQGRGYTF

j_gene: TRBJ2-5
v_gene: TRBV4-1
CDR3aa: CASSQDWGSQETQYF

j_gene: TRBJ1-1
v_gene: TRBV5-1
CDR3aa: CASNLDRYTVVGPGTEAFF

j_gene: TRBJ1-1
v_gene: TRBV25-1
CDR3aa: CASSDRDRGVWTEAFF

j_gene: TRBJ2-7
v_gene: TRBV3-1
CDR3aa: CASSPQGAAYEQYF

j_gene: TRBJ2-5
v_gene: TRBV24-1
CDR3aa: CATSDFVTGGRTQYF

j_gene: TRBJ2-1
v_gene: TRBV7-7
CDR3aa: CASSGGDRHNEQFF